These T cell receptor beta chains were read from a single sample in a study of vaccination effects on CD4 cells after COVID-19. These receptors lack a known antigen. Measured with immunoSEQ multiplex PCR; TCRdb has only the in-frame clones, and not every one. The table shows roughly 67,000 clones, with 60% to 85% occurring only once. The starting material was CD4+ T cells from PBMCs cultured with SARS-CoV-2 spike peptides, obtained before COVID-19 vaccination. The receptors were sampled from a human donor who received a COVID-19 vaccine. Both conserved end residues are trimmed from each CDR3. Size values are once, few and many counts, or a class for expanded clones, and some rows have none.

V: TRBV12-3/TRBV12-4; length: 10; size: -; CDR3: ASSLSADTQY
V: TRBV5-1; length: 12; size: -; CDR3: ASSLVSAEDTQY
V: TRBV12-5; length: 16; size: -; CDR3: ASGLVRDGGASTGELF
V: TRBV7-9; length: 13; size: -; CDR3: ASSPGDLASQPQH
V: TRBV29-1; length: 9; size: -; CDR3: SPRWGDTQY
V: TRBV5-1; length: 14; size: -; CDR3: ASSTQPGNSNYGYT
V: TRBV18; length: 12; size: -; CDR3: ASSPDRLNTEAF
V: TRBV6-5; length: 11; size: once; CDR3: ASSSGTGRFPF
V: TRBV10-1; length: 13; size: -; CDR3: ASRAGQGAYNEQF
V: TRBV19; length: 10; size: -; CDR3: ASSNTAGELF
V: TRBV13; length: 12; size: -; CDR3: ASSPRPRSEKLF
V: TRBV10-3; length: 12; size: -; CDR3: AISSTSGGDEQF
V: TRBV3-1/TRBV3-2; length: 13; size: -; CDR3: ASSRSGVLTGELF
V: TRBV12-3/TRBV12-4; length: 10; size: -; CDR3: ASSFRVETQY
V: TRBV5-1; length: 12; size: -; CDR3: ASSPRGAGETQY
V: TRBV2; length: 12; size: once; CDR3: ASSTSLSSDTQY
V: TRBV7-8; length: 11; size: -; CDR3: ASSIRGGEKLF
V: TRBV6-1; length: 14; size: -; CDR3: ASSESRGARNTEAF
V: TRBV16; length: 13; size: -; CDR3: ASSQWDRGYSPLH
V: TRBV24-1; length: 13; size: -; CDR3: ATSVPGTAKNEQF
V: TRBV7-8; length: 14; size: -; CDR3: ASRLVGGPETDTQY
V: TRBV11-2; length: 11; size: once; CDR3: ASRSPGNTEAF
V: TRBV12-5; length: 15; size: -; CDR3: ASGFPRLAGDTGELF
V: TRBV19; length: 12; size: -; CDR3: ASSIRVGWETQY
V: TRBV12-3/TRBV12-4; length: 11; size: -; CDR3: ATRKRGQETQY
V: TRBV5-1; length: 12; size: -; CDR3: ASSPHAEGNEQF
V: TRBV7-2; length: 12; size: -; CDR3: ASSFPVSGNTIY
V: TRBV2; length: 11; size: -; CDR3: ASSEGRNTEAF
V: TRBV9; length: 12; size: -; CDR3: ASKRQRGEETQY
V: TRBV19; length: 11; size: once; CDR3: ASSWNKNNEQF
V: TRBV9; length: 15; size: -; CDR3: ASSPGQGGGYQETQY
V: TRBV27; length: 12; size: -; CDR3: ASSAQSSGETQY
V: TRBV6-6; length: 11; size: -; CDR3: ASLTGGADTQY
V: TRBV4-3; length: 12; size: -; CDR3: ASSRGGPDNEQF
V: TRBV6-6; length: 13; size: few; CDR3: ASSSNRGPGNEQF
V: TRBV5-1; length: 15; size: -; CDR3: ASSSYRGTTSTDTQY
V: TRBV5-1; length: 14; size: -; CDR3: ASSEGLAGGRNEQF
V: TRBV9; length: 14; size: -; CDR3: ASSPWTGRMNTEAF
V: TRBV6-5; length: 11; size: -; CDR3: ASRRGNTGELF
V: TRBV10-3; length: 8; size: -; CDR3: ASLGDTQY